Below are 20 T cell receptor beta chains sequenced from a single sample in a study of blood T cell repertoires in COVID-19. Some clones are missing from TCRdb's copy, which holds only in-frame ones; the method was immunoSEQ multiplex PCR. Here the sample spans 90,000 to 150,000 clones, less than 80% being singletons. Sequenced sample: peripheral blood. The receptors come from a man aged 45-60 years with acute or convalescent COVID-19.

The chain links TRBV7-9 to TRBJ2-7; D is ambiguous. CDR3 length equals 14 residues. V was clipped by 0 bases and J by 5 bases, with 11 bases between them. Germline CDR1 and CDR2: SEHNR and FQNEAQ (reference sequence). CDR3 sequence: CASSLAMIVHEQYF. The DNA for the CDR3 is TGTGCCAGCAGCTTAGCCATGATAGTGCACGAGCAGTACTTC.

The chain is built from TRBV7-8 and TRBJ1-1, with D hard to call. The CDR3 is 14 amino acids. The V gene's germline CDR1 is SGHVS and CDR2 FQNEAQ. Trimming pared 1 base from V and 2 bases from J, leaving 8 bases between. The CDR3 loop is CASSLGRRNTEAFF. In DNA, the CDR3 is TGTGCCAGCAGCTTAGGCAGGCGTAACACTGAAGCTTTCTTT.

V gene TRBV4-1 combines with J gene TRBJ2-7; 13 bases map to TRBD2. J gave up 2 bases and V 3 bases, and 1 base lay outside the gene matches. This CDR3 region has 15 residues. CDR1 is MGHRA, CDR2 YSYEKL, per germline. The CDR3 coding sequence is TGCGCCAGCAGCCAGGGACTAGCGGGACCCTACGAGCAGTACTTC. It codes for CASSQGLAGPYEQYF.

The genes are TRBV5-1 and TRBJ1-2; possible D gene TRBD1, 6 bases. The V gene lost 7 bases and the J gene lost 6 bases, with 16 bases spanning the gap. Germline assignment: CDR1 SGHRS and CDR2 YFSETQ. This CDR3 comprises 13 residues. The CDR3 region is CASDSGQGNGYTF. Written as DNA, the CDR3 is TGCGCCAGCGACTCGGGGCAGGGGAATGGCTACACCTTC.

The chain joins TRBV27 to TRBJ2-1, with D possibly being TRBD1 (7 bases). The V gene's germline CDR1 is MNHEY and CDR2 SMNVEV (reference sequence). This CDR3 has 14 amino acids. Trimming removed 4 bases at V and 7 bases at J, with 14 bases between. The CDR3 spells CASSSTGRRNEQFF. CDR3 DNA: TGTGCCAGCAGTTCGACAGGGAGGAGGAATGAGCAGTTCTTC.

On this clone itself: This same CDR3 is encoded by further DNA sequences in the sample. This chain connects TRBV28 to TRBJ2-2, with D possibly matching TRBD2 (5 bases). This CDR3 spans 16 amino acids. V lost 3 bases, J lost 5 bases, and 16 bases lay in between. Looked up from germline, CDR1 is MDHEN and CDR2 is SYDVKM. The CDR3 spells CASSLLAGRGTGELFF. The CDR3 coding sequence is TGTGCCAGCAGTTTGTTGGCGGGCCGGGGAACCGGGGAGCTGTTTTTT.

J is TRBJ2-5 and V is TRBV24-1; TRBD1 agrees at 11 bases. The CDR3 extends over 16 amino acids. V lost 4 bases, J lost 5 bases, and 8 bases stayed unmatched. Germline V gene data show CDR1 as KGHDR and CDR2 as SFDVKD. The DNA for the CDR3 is TGTGCCACCAGTGACCCCCGGACAGGGGGCTTGGAGACCCAGTACTTC. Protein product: CATSDPRTGGLETQYF.

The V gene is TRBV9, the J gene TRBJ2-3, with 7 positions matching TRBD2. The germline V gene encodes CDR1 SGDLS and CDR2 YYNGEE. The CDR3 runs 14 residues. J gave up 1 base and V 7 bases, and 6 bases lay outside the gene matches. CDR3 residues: CASARGDGTDTQYF. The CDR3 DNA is TGTGCCAGCGCCCGGGGGGATGGCACAGATACGCAGTATTTT.

The CDR3 protein is CASSYSPTSTDTQYF. CDR3 DNA: TGTGCCAGCAGTTACTCTCCTACTAGCACAGATACGCAGTATTTT. V usage is TRBV6-5 and J usage is TRBJ2-3; no definite D call. CDR3 size: 15 residues. The germline V gene encodes CDR1 MNHEY and CDR2 SVGAGI. Trimming pared 0 bases from V and 0 bases from J, leaving 7 bases between.

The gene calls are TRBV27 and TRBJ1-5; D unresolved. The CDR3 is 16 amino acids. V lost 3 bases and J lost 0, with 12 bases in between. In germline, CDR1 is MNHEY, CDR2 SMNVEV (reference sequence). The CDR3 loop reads CASSFSGGYSNQPQHF. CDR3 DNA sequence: TGTGCCAGCAGTTTCTCGGGAGGTTATAGCAATCAGCCCCAGCATTTT.

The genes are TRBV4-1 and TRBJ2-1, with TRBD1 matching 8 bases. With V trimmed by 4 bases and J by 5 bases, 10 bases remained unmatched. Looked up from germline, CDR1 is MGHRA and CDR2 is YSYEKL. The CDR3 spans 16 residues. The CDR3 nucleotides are TGCGCCAGCAGCCCCCGAGACTGGGACAGGAACAATGAGCAGTTCTTC. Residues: CASSPRDWDRNNEQFF.

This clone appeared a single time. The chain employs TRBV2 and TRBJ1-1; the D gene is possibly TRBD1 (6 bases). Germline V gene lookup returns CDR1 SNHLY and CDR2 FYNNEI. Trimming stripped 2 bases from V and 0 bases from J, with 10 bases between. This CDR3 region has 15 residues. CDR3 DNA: TGTGCCAGCAGTGAAAGGGGGATCATGAACACTGAAGCTTTCTTT. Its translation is CASSERGIMNTEAFF.

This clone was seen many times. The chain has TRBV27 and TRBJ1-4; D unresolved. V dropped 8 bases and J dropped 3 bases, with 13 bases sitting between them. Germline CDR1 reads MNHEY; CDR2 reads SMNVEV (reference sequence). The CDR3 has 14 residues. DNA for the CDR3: TGTGCCAGCGGTCCCCCTAGGTCTAATGAAAAACTGTTTTTT. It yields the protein CASGPPRSNEKLFF.

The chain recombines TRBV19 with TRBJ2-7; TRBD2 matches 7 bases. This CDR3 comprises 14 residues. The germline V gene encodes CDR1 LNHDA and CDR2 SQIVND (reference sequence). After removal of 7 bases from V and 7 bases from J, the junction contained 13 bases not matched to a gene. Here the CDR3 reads CASTPGGGAGEQYF. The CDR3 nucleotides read TGTGCCAGTACCCCGGGAGGAGGGGCGGGTGAGCAGTACTTC.

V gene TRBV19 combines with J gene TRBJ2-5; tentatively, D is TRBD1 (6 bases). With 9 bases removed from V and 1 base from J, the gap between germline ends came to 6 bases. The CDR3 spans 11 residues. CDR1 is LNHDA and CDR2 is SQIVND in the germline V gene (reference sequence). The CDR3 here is CARTGQETQYF. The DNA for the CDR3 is TGTGCCAGGACAGGCCAAGAGACCCAGTACTTC.

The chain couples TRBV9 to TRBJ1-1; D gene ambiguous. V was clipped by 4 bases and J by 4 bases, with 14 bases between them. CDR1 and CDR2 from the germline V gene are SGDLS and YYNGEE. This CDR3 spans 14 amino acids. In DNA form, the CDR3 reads TGTGCCAGCAGCCCCATAAGGGAGATCACTGAAGCTTTCTTT. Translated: CASSPIREITEAFF.

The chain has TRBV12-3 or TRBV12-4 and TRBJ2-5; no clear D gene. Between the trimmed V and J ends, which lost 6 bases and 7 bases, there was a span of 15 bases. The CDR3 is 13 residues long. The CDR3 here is CASSPVPAGTQYF. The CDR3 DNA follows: TGTGCCAGCAGCCCGGTCCCAGCAGGGACCCAGTACTTC.

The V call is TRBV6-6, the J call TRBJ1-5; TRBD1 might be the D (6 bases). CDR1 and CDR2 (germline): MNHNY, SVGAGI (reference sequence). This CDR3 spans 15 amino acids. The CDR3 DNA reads TGTGCTACCTCTCAGGGGCTGAGAAAAAGTCAGCCCCAGCATTTT. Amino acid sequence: CATSQGLRKSQPQHF.

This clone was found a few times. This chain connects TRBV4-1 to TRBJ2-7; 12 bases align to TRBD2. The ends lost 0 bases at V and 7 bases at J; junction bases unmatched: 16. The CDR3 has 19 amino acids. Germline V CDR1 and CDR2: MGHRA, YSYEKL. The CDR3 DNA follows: TGCGCCAGCAGCCAAGAGCCGAATACCCTAGCGGGAGGGCCAGTTGAGCAGTACTTC. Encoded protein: CASSQEPNTLAGGPVEQYF.

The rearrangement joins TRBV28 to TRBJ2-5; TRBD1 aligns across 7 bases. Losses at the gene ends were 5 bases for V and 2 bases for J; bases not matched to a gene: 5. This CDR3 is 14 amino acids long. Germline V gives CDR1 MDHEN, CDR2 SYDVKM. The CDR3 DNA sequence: TGTGCCAGCAGTCCAGGGGACAGTCAAGAGACCCAGTACTTC. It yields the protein CASSPGDSQETQYF. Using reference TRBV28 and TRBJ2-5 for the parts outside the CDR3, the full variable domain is DVKVTQSSRYLVKRTGEKVFLECVQDMDHENMFWYRQDPGLGLRLIYFSYDVKMKEKGDIPEGYSVSREKKERFSLILESASTNQTSMYLCASSPGDSQETQYFGPGTRLLVL.